Presented here are 20 T cell receptor beta chains from one specimen sequenced in a study of blood T cell repertoires in COVID-19. Clones were sequenced by immunoSEQ multiplex PCR, and TCRdb holds only the in-frame ones, with some missing. Of 95,000 to 110,000 clones listed, roughly 90% are singletons. Material: peripheral blood. The receptors here all came from a human donor in a cohort sampled during active COVID-19.

The chain couples TRBV30 to TRBJ2-7; D perhaps matches TRBD1 (6 bases). This CDR3 is 14 amino acids long. The V end was cut by 0 bases, the J end by 2 bases, with 11 bases between. From germline, CDR1 is GTSNPN and CDR2 SVGIG (reference sequence). For the CDR3, the DNA is TGTGCCTGGAGTGTACAGGGAATCCCCTACGAGCAGTACTTC. Translation gives CAWSVQGIPYEQYF.

The rearrangement uses TRBV7-3 and TRBJ2-1; 7 nucleotides agree with TRBD1. The CDR3 is 16 residues long. Germline CDR1 is SGHTA and CDR2 is FQGTGA. Trimming took 5 bases from V and 4 from J; bases not matched to a gene: 11. CDR3 loop: CASSPLSGTAYNEQFF. DNA of the CDR3: TGTGCCAGCAGCCCACTTTCCGGGACAGCTTACAATGAGCAGTTCTTC.

This clone was counted a single time. The genes are TRBV6-5 and TRBJ2-7; D perhaps matches TRBD2 (6 bases). Trimming cost V 7 bases and J 3 bases, with 10 bases left between them. Germline loops: CDR1 MNHEY, CDR2 SVGAGI. CDR3 length: 12 residues. DNA for the CDR3: TGTGCCAGCATCGGGGGTCTCTACGAGCAGTACTTC. Its translation: CASIGGLYEQYF.

The chain carries TRBV5-1 and TRBJ2-3; D may be TRBD2 (6 bases). Germline loops: CDR1 SGHRS, CDR2 YFSETQ. This CDR3 has 17 amino acids. The ends were cut back, 0 bases at V and 2 bases at J, with 16 bases in the middle. The CDR3 nucleotides read TGCGCCAGCAGCTTGGCCGGGCGGGAAGAATACACAGATACGCAGTATTTT. Protein: CASSLAGREEYTDTQYF.

This chain uses TRBV24-1 with TRBJ1-5; tentative D call: TRBD1 (6 bases). The V and J ends lost 7 bases and 7 bases respectively, with 10 bases between them. The CDR3 spans 12 residues. Germline V lookup: CDR1 KGHDR, CDR2 SFDVKD. For the CDR3, the DNA is TGTGCCACCAGCAAGACAGGCCAGCCCCAGCATTTT. This gives the protein CATSKTGQPQHF.

The rearrangement joins TRBV27 to TRBJ1-1; unclear D gene. The V and J ends lost 5 bases and 1 base respectively, with 8 bases between them. The CDR3 length is 13 residues. In germline, CDR1 is MNHEY, CDR2 SMNVEV (reference sequence). The CDR3 DNA sequence: TGTGCCAGCAGTATCCTTCCGAACACTGAAGCTTTCTTT. The encoded protein is CASSILPNTEAFF.

The chain links TRBV4-1 to TRBJ2-5; D remains ambiguous. Germline CDR1 is MGHRA and CDR2 is YSYEKL. Trimming pared 0 bases from V and 5 bases from J, leaving 16 bases between. The CDR3 length is 16 residues. CDR3 DNA sequence: TGCGCCAGCAGCCAAGATGGGTCAAAGGCCGGGGAGACCCAGTACTTC. It encodes CASSQDGSKAGETQYF.

The CDR3 is CSVISGSPQETQYF. CDR3 nucleotides: TGCAGCGTTATTAGCGGGAGCCCCCAAGAGACCCAGTACTTC. V and J are TRBV29-1 and TRBJ2-5; 9 bases are a match to TRBD2. The CDR3 consists of 14 residues. In germline, CDR1 is SQVTM, CDR2 ANQGSEA. V gave up 5 bases and J gave up 1 base; unmatched junction bases: 5.

The J gene is TRBJ2-7, the V gene TRBV27; 12 bases map to TRBD2. The ends lost 3 bases at V and 11 bases at J; junction bases unmatched: 5. Germline V gene data show CDR1 as MNHEY and CDR2 as SMNVEV (reference sequence). CDR3 length: 13 amino acids. The CDR3 DNA reads TGTGCCAGCAGTTTGACGACTAGCGGGAGTAAGTACTTC. This gives the protein CASSLTTSGSKYF.

This chain links TRBV29-1 with TRBJ1-2; D unclear. Germline CDR1 and CDR2: SQVTM and ANQGSEA. V dropped 4 bases and J dropped 3 bases, with 6 bases sitting between them. This CDR3 spans 11 amino acids. Here the CDR3 reads CSVVLDYGYTF. The CDR3 DNA follows: TGCAGCGTTGTTCTAGACTATGGCTACACCTTC. Together with reference TRBV29-1 and TRBJ1-2, the CDR3 gives the full variable domain: SAVISQKPSRDICQRGTSLTIQCQVDSQVTMMFWYRQQPGQSLTLIATANQGSEATYESGFVIDKFPISRPNLTFSTLTVSNMSPEDSSIYLCSVVLDYGYTFGSGTRLTVV.

V gene TRBV28 combines with J gene TRBJ2-7; tentatively, D is TRBD1 (6 bases). Trimming pared 5 bases from V and 9 bases from J, leaving 11 bases between. The CDR3 loop spans 11 amino acids. The V gene's germline CDR1 is MDHEN and CDR2 SYDVKM. CDR3 bases: TGTGCCAGCAGTGCTCAGGGGAGGCAGTACTTC. This encodes CASSAQGRQYF.

V and J are TRBV27 and TRBJ2-2; D not certain. Trimming took off 5 bases at V and 3 bases at J, with 10 bases between the two ends. Germline V CDR1 and CDR2: MNHEY, SMNVEV (reference sequence). The CDR3 has 14 amino acids. CDR3 in amino acids: CASSTQEDTGELFF. The CDR3, as DNA: TGTGCCAGCAGTACCCAGGAAGACACCGGGGAGCTGTTTTTT.

The V call is TRBV19, the J call TRBJ1-2; D uncertain. CDR3 size: 13 residues. Trimming left V 7 bases short and J 6 bases short, with 15 bases between. Germline loops: CDR1 LNHDA, CDR2 SQIVND (reference sequence). CDR3 protein: CASTLGRAHGYTF. The CDR3 nucleotides read TGTGCCAGTACCCTCGGGAGGGCGCATGGCTACACCTTC.

V gene TRBV27 combines with J gene TRBJ2-7, with 7 bases identical to TRBD2. Germline CDR1 MNHEY, CDR2 SMNVEV (reference sequence). The J segment lost 4 bases and the V segment lost 2 bases, leaving 5 bases of the junction unmatched. The CDR3 runs to 14 residues. CDR3 in amino acids: CASSLGGTIYEQYF. The CDR3 DNA is TGTGCCAGCAGTTTAGGCGGGACTATTTACGAGCAGTACTTC.

This sequence joins TRBV5-4 and TRBJ2-1, with D perhaps TRBD1 (6 bases). Deletions cut 1 base from V and 2 bases from J, with 22 bases between. This CDR3 has 19 amino acids. Germline CDR1 is SGHNT and CDR2 is YYREEE (reference sequence). The CDR3 region has the DNA TGTGCCAGCAGCTTGCGGGGCCTCACCACAGGGCCGACCTACAATGAGCAGTTCTTC. It translates to CASSLRGLTTGPTYNEQFF.

The chain couples TRBV28 to TRBJ2-3, with D possibly matching TRBD1 (7 bases). From germline, CDR1 is MDHEN and CDR2 SYDVKM. This CDR3 has 20 amino acids. The ends were cut back, 5 bases at V and 2 bases at J, with 29 bases in the middle. The CDR3 region is CASSRTTGWVRAGSTDTQYF. The CDR3 DNA sequence: TGTGCCAGCAGTCGTACGACAGGGTGGGTTCGAGCGGGTTCCACAGATACGCAGTATTTT. The variable domain in full, with the rest retrieved from reference TRBV28 and TRBJ2-3, is DVKVTQSSRYLVKRTGEKVFLECVQDMDHENMFWYRQDPGLGLRLIYFSYDVKMKEKGDIPEGYSVSREKKERFSLILESASTNQTSMYLCASSRTTGWVRAGSTDTQYFGPGTRLTVL.

To note about this clone: At the DNA level, this CDR3 is encoded by other sequences in the same sample as well. The chain is built from TRBV29-1 and TRBJ2-3; perhaps TRBD2 as D (6 bases). Deletions cut 4 bases from V and 3 bases from J, with 11 bases between. CDR3 length: 13 residues. Germline lookup yields CDR1 SQVTM and CDR2 ANQGSEA. The CDR3 here is CSVVGGATDTQYF. The CDR3 coding sequence is TGCAGCGTTGTGGGGGGTGCGACAGATACGCAGTATTTT.

The chain uses TRBV3-1 (or the pseudogene TRBV3-2) and TRBJ2-1, with TRBD2 matching over 8 bases. The V segment lost 5 bases and the J segment 8 bases; nucleotides outside the gene matches: 8. There are 14 residues in the CDR3. Per the germline V gene, CDR1 is LGHDT and CDR2 is YNNKEL (reference sequence). CDR3 amino acids: CASSIPGGRDEQFF. DNA of the CDR3: TGTGCCAGCAGCATCCCGGGGGGGCGGGATGAGCAGTTCTTC.

The chain combines TRBV6-5 with TRBJ2-5; the D gene is possibly TRBD1 (5 bases). This CDR3 region has 15 residues. Germline values: CDR1 MNHEY, CDR2 SVGAGI. Trimming removed 6 bases from V and 5 bases from J, with 19 bases in between. The CDR3 spells CASSPSWGFGETQYF. The CDR3 DNA reads TGTGCCAGCAGCCCCAGTTGGGGCTTCGGGGAGACCCAGTACTTC.

This chain uses TRBV6-5 with TRBJ2-7, with 11 bases matching TRBD1. CDR1 MNHEY and CDR2 SVGAGI come from the germline V gene. The CDR3 length is 13 residues. V dropped 10 bases and J dropped 7; count of bases not matched to a gene: 9. CDR3 region: CATRTGGTREQYF. The DNA of the CDR3 is TGTGCCACCAGGACAGGGGGCACGAGGGAGCAGTACTTC.